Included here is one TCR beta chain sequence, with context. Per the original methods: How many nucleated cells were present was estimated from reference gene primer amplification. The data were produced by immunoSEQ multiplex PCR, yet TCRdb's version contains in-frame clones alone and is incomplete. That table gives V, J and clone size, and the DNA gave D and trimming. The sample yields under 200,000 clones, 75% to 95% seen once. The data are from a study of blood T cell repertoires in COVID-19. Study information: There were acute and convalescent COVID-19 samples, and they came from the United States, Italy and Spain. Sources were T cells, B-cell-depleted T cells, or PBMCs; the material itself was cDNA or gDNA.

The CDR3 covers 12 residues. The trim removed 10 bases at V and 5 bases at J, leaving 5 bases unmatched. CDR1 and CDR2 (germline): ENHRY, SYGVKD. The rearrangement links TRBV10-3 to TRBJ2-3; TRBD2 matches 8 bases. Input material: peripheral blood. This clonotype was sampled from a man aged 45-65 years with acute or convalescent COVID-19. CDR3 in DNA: TGTGCCAGCGGGGCGGGGGGAGATACGCAGTATTTT. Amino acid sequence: CASGAGGDTQYF.